This T cell receptor (beta chain) was recovered during a study of patients and donors after allogeneic stem cell transplantation. TCRdb re-derived calls from the RT-PCR reads in MiXCR, one entry per CDR3 protein. The table has about a million distinct CDR3 sequences, roughly 18% seen once. The receptor comes from a human donor who was either an allogeneic HSCT recipient or a stem cell or donor lymphocyte infusion donor (not recorded which). It is not recorded whose cells these are; they may come from a transplant donor. Sequenced: blood, either unsorted or a sorted T cell fraction (not recorded which).

The chain's CDR3 is CASSPPGPRKETQYF. The CDR3 DNA sequence: TGTGCCAGCTCTCCCCCGGGGCCGAGGAAAGAGACCCAGTACTTC. The chain recombines TRBV18 with TRBJ2-5; D is tentatively TRBD1 or TRBD2 (5 bases each). Germline V lookup: CDR1 KGHSH, CDR2 LQKENI. Trimming left V 6 bases short and J 3 bases short, with 17 bases between. This CDR3 spans 15 amino acids.